The clone carrying this T cell receptor (beta chain) was recorded at least ten times. Its specificity is unknown. This sample is part of a study of T-cell memory formation after mild COVID-19. On the study more broadly: Largely donor-specific TCR clusters were found.

TCR alpha and TCR beta cDNA libraries carrying sample barcodes and UMIs were produced by 5'RACE using constant-segment primers. TCRdb reprocessed the 5' RACE reads via MiXCR and lists one record per CDR3 protein. This sample has approximately 190,000 distinct CDR3 sequences; around 20% occur once, and the top ten carry roughly 2.3%. General study results and limits: CM and EM subsets held most contracting CD4+ clones; EMRA held CD8+ ones. Balance between CD4 and CD8 was seen in clones contracting day 15 to 85, and a CD4+ lean was seen in later expanders.

The receptor was derived from an adult woman who had mild COVID-19 (a few samples of this study predate the infection). Cell type and time point are not known. Sequenced material: PBMCs or a T cell subset sorted from them (not recorded which).

CDR3 nucleotide sequence: TGTGCCAGCAGCCGCGGAAGCTCCGGGACTAGCGGGGAAGATACGCAGTATTTT. Protein sequence: CASSRGSSGTSGEDTQYF. The chain carries TRBV4-2 and TRBJ2-3, with 13 bases lining up with TRBD2. The V gene's germline CDR1 is LGHNA and CDR2 YNFKEQ. This CDR3 spans 18 amino acids. With 4 bases clipped from V and 5 bases from J, the junction kept 12 bases outside the gene matches.